This TCR beta chain emerged from a study of shared clonotypes between healthy human individuals. Replicate PCRs run on sorted subsets employed roughly 190 ng DNA, around 31,000 T cell genomes. The protocol was immunoSEQ multiplex PCR, while the TCRdb copy is restricted to in-frame clones and leaves out a portion. The profile shows millions of clones, 90% to 95% of them singletons. CDR3 length: 13 residues. V shed 8 bases and J shed 1 base, with 11 bases lying between them. Germline V gene data show CDR1 as MNHEY and CDR2 as SVGAGI. Remarks on this clone: The target antigen is unknown.

Study outcomes and limitations: There were few donors, and this limited the genetic and exposure-history diversity represented. In a few donors, about 5% of naive CD4 clonotypes appeared in common. Sampling used blood alone; tissue repertoires probably differ.

The V and J genes are TRBV6-5 and TRBJ1-2; tentative D call: TRBD1 (5 bases). Material: naive CD4+ T cells sorted from blood. Subset of the sample: CD45RA+ positively selected. The source is a man in his late teens or twenties in good health. CDR3 in DNA: TGTGCCAGCGGGGGACGGAGTAACTATGGCTACACCTTC. This translates into CASGGRSNYGYTF.